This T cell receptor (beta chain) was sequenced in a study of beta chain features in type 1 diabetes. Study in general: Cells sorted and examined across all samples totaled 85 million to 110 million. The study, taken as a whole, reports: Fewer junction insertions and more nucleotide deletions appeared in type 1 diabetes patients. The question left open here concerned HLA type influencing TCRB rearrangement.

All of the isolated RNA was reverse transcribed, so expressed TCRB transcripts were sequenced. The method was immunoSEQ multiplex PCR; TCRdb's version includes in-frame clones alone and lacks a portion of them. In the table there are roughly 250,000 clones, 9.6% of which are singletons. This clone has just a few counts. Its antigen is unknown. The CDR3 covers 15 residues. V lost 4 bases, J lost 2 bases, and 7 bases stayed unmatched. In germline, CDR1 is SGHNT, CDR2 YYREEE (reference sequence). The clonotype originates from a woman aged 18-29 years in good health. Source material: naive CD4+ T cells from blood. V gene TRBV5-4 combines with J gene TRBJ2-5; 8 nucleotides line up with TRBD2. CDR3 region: CASSRQRGQQETQYF. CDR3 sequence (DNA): TGTGCCAGCAGCCGTCAGCGGGGGCAGCAAGAGACCCAGTACTTC.